This T cell receptor (beta chain) derives from a study of T cells after yellow fever vaccination. This clonotype was observed many times. Each CDR3 protein gets one entry after TCRdb re-called the 5' RACE reads with MiXCR. Of some 220,000 distinct CDR3 sequences listed, less than 3.5% were seen once; the top ten hold around 3.2%. Trimming removed 5 bases from V and 0 bases from J, with 12 bases in between. Germline CDR1 and CDR2: SGHRS and YFSETQ. The CDR3 length is 16 residues. The rearrangement links TRBV5-1 to TRBJ1-6, with D hard to call. The material was CD4+ T cells sorted from PBMCs, obtained 10 days after the yellow fever booster vaccination. The TCR sequence derives from a man aged 18 to 29 who received the YFV17D yellow fever vaccine. The CDR3 bases are TGCGCCAGCAGACCAACGCTAGGCTCCTATAATTCACCCCTCCACTTT. Translating gives CASRPTLGSYNSPLHF.